Listed here are 32 T cell receptor beta chains from one sample, sequenced in a study of control samples from healthy donors and cancer patients. The assay was immunoSEQ multiplex PCR, and TCRdb's table has in-frame clones only and misses some. Of 90,000 or so clones listed, 88% are singletons. The sample consisted of blood. The receptors here all came from a woman aged 70-85 years in good health.

This clone was observed a single time. The rearrangement links TRBV19 to TRBJ1-1; D ambiguous. CDR1 and CDR2 from the germline V gene are LNHDA and SQIVND (reference sequence). The CDR3 consists of 12 residues. Deletions cut 9 bases from V and 3 bases from J, with 11 bases between. DNA of the CDR3: TGTGCCAGCTCCCCTGTGTACACTGAAGCTTTCTTT. It encodes CASSPVYTEAFF.

Of note for this clone: One junction end disagrees with the germline gene, perhaps due to a read error. The J gene is TRBJ2-5, the V gene TRBV7-7, with 10 positions matching TRBD2. Germline V gene lookup returns CDR1 SSHAT and CDR2 FNYEAQ (reference sequence). The CDR3 consists of 15 residues. CDR3 bases: TGTGCTAGCAGCTTAGCTAGCGGGAGAGGGGAGACCCAGTACTTC. Protein: CASSLASGRGETQYF.

The rearrangement joins TRBV18 to TRBJ2-1; 7 positions match TRBD2. Trimming removed 3 bases from V and 0 bases from J; junction bases left unmatched: 5. In germline, CDR1 is KGHSH, CDR2 LQKENI. The CDR3 sequence is 16 residues long. This CDR3 reads CASSPLGGSSYNEQFF. CDR3 coding DNA: TGTGCCAGCTCACCCCTCGGGGGGTCCTCCTACAATGAGCAGTTCTTC.

This clone was found many times. The chain links TRBV5-6 to TRBJ1-2; 9 nucleotides line up with TRBD1. This CDR3 spans 14 amino acids. Germline CDR1 and CDR2: SGHDT and YYEEEE. V trimming: 0 bases; J trimming: 3 bases; junction bases outside the gene matches: 0. The CDR3 DNA reads as TGTGCCAGCAGCTTGGGACAGGGGGACTATGGCTACACCTTC. It translates to CASSLGQGDYGYTF.

This clone was detected once. V gene TRBV7-9 combines with J gene TRBJ1-6, with D perhaps TRBD1 (6 bases). V lost 5 bases to trimming and J lost 9 bases, with 14 bases between them. Per the germline V gene, CDR1 is SEHNR and CDR2 is FQNEAQ (reference sequence). This CDR3 has 14 amino acids. The CDR3 bases are TGTGCCAGCAGCCCTCCACAGGGCGGTTCACCCCTCCACTTT. Protein sequence: CASSPPQGGSPLHF. Combining the CDR3 with reference TRBV7-9 and TRBJ1-6 gives the whole variable domain DTGVSQNPRHKITKRGQNVTFRCDPISEHNRLYWYRQTLGQGPEFLTYFQNEAQLEKSRLLSDRFSAERPKGSFSTLEIQRTEQGDSAMYLCASSPPQGGSPLHFGNGTRLTVT.

This clone was detected only a few times. This sequence joins TRBV28 and TRBJ1-4; 9 bases are shared with TRBD1. This CDR3 has 18 amino acids. Losses at the gene ends were 6 bases for V and 2 bases for J; bases not matched to a gene: 13. Looked up from germline, CDR1 is MDHEN and CDR2 is SYDVKM. The CDR3 loop is CASRLPGQGIGTNEKLFF. CDR3 nucleotides: TGTGCCAGCAGACTACCGGGACAGGGAATAGGGACTAATGAAAAACTGTTTTTT.

This clone was seen a single time. The chain links TRBV6-4 to TRBJ1-1; D not resolved. The length of the CDR3 is 13 residues. V lost 7 bases, J lost 1 base, and 10 bases lay in between. Germline lookup yields CDR1 MRHNA and CDR2 SNTAGT. The CDR3 here is CASKQEPNTEAFF. The CDR3 bases are TGTGCCAGCAAGCAGGAACCGAACACTGAAGCTTTCTTT.

The CDR3 region is CASSQANARTNEKLFF. CDR3 nucleotide sequence: TGCGCCAGCAGCCAAGCTAACGCGAGGACTAATGAAAAACTGTTTTTT. This chain links TRBV4-3 with TRBJ1-4; D uncertain. The CDR3 is 16 amino acids. Germline-derived CDR1 and CDR2 are LGHNA and YSLEER. Trimming took 1 base from V and 2 from J, leaving 11 bases between them.

The chain links TRBV3-1 (or the pseudogene TRBV3-2) to TRBJ2-5; D ambiguous. With 0 bases removed from V and 5 bases from J, the gap between germline ends came to 10 bases. The CDR3 sequence is 14 residues long. Germline V gene sequence: CDR1 LGHDT, CDR2 YNNKEL (reference sequence). CDR3 residues: CASSQDRGVETQYF. CDR3 nucleotides: TGTGCCAGCAGCCAAGATCGAGGCGTGGAGACCCAGTACTTC.

The gene calls are TRBV7-2 and TRBJ1-2, with 7 nucleotides matching TRBD1. Unmatched junction bases numbered 8, after V lost 6 bases and J lost 4 bases. This CDR3 is built from 14 residues. The germline V gene encodes CDR1 SGHTA and CDR2 FQGNSA. CDR3 nucleotide sequence: TGTGCCAGCAGATCCGGGACAGCGGGCTATGGCTACACCTTC. It is translated as CASRSGTAGYGYTF.

This chain links TRBV7-2 with TRBJ1-2; D uncertain. Germline V CDR1 and CDR2: SGHTA, FQGNSA. Trimming shortened V by 1 base and J by 2 bases, and 11 bases separated the two germline ends. The CDR3 totals 15 residues. CDR3 coding DNA: TGTGCCAGCAGCTTAGAATCTGGAGGCAACTATGGCTACACCTTC. Amino acids: CASSLESGGNYGYTF.

This clone appeared once. The chain employs TRBV6-2 or TRBV6-3 and TRBJ2-5, with D possibly being TRBD1 (6 bases). Germline assignment: CDR1 MNHEY and CDR2 SVGEGT. The ends were cut back, 4 bases at V and 3 bases at J, with 9 bases in the middle. This CDR3 region has 13 residues. The CDR3 DNA sequence: TGTGCCAGCAGTTGGGCAGGGGAAGAGACCCAGTACTTC. Amino acid sequence: CASSWAGEETQYF.

Only one count was recorded for this clone. CDR3 loop: CASRSSGADTQYF. The CDR3 DNA sequence: TGTGCCAGCAGGTCTAGCGGGGCAGATACGCAGTATTTT. The gene calls are TRBV12-3 or TRBV12-4 and TRBJ2-3, with 9 nucleotides matching TRBD2. This CDR3 is built from 13 residues. Trimming at V came to 6 bases and at J to 4 bases, leaving 2 bases not matched to a gene.

The chain recombines TRBV6-1 with TRBJ1-5, with D unclear. The CDR3 totals 17 residues. Per germline, CDR1 MNHNS and CDR2 SASEGT. Trimming removed 2 bases from V and 1 base from J, with 15 bases in between. The CDR3 region is CASSEFELVGSNQPQHF. CDR3 DNA sequence: TGTGCCAGCAGTGAATTCGAATTGGTGGGAAGCAATCAGCCCCAGCATTTT.

The V and J genes are TRBV30 and TRBJ1-3; tentatively, D is TRBD1 (5 bases). This CDR3 spans 13 amino acids. The V end lost 1 base, the J end lost 6 bases, and 10 bases lay between the germline ends. The germline V gene encodes CDR1 GTSNPN and CDR2 SVGIG (reference sequence). The CDR3 loop reads CAWSGGAENTIYF. Written as DNA, the CDR3 is TGTGCCTGGAGTGGAGGGGCCGAAAACACCATATATTTT. Full variable domain (missing parts from reference TRBV30 and TRBJ1-3): SQTIHQWPATLVQPVGSPLSLECTVEGTSNPNLYWYRQAAGRGLQLLFYSVGIGQISSEVPQNLSASRPQDRQFILSSKKLLLSDSGFYLCAWSGGAENTIYFGEGSWLTVV.

The chain uses TRBV15 and TRBJ2-7; no reliable D call. Germline V gives CDR1 LNHNV, CDR2 YYDKDF (reference sequence). This CDR3 spans 13 amino acids. Between the trimmed V and J ends, which lost 0 bases and 5 bases, there was a span of 8 bases. For the CDR3, the DNA is TGTGCCACCAGCAGAGATGTAAGGGACGAGCAGTACTTC. It yields the protein CATSRDVRDEQYF.

The J gene is TRBJ1-2, the V gene TRBV19; D may be TRBD1 (5 bases). Germline values: CDR1 LNHDA, CDR2 SQIVND (reference sequence). The CDR3 consists of 13 residues. Trimming cost V 5 bases and J 8 bases, with 15 bases left between them. CDR3 coding DNA: TGTGCCAGTAGTCCCGGGACGGCGGGCGGCTACACCTTC. Translating gives CASSPGTAGGYTF.

The genes are TRBV4-3 and TRBJ2-1, with TRBD2 identical over 10 bases. The trim removed 4 bases at V and 2 bases at J, leaving 5 bases unmatched. This CDR3 has 16 amino acids. CDR1 LGHNA and CDR2 YSLEER come from the germline V gene. In DNA form, the CDR3 reads TGCGCCAGCAGCCTCTCTAGCGGGGGAGCCTACAATGAGCAGTTCTTC. Its protein is CASSLSSGGAYNEQFF.

The chain employs TRBV6-5 and TRBJ2-7, with D hard to call. Trimming shortened V by 2 bases and J by 9 bases, and 8 bases separated the two germline ends. The CDR3 length is 11 residues. Germline-derived CDR1 and CDR2 are MNHEY and SVGAGI. The CDR3: CASSYRALQYF. CDR3 bases: TGTGCCAGCAGTTACAGGGCACTGCAGTACTTC.

This chain joins TRBV6-6 and TRBJ2-7; no clear D. Germline V gives CDR1 MNHNY, CDR2 SVGAGI (reference sequence). Trimming cost V 6 bases and J 6 bases, with 9 bases left between them. This CDR3 is built from 11 residues. The CDR3 region is CASSLGSEQYF. CDR3 sequence (DNA): TGTGCCAGCAGCTTGGGTTCCGAGCAGTACTTC.

This clone has more than one count but fewer than ten. This chain joins TRBV7-2 and TRBJ2-2; tentative D call: TRBD2 (5 bases). The ends were cut back, 1 base at V and 4 bases at J, with 10 bases in the middle. The germline CDR1 and CDR2 sequences are SGHTA and FQGNSA. There are 15 residues in the CDR3. Here the CDR3 reads CASSLVGGGTGELFF. The DNA for the CDR3 is TGTGCCAGCAGCTTAGTGGGCGGAGGCACCGGGGAGCTGTTTTTT.

The genes are TRBV15 and TRBJ2-7; D not certain. The germline V and J ends were trimmed by 4 bases and 0 bases, with 10 bases remaining between them. This CDR3 spans 14 amino acids. Germline V lookup: CDR1 LNHNV, CDR2 YYDKDF (reference sequence). The CDR3: CATSIDAVSYEQYF. In DNA form, the CDR3 reads TGTGCCACCAGCATTGATGCGGTCTCCTACGAGCAGTACTTC. The variable domain in full, completed from reference TRBV15 and TRBJ2-7, reads DAMVIQNPRYQVTQFGKPVTLSCSQTLNHNVMYWYQQKSSQAPKLLFHYYDKDFNNEADTPDNFQSRRPNTSFCFLDIRSPGLGDTAMYLCATSIDAVSYEQYFGPGTRLTVT.

The chain links TRBV7-2 to TRBJ1-3; no firm D call. Between the trimmed V and J ends, which lost 4 bases and 4 bases, there was a span of 11 bases. Germline CDR1 is SGHTA and CDR2 is FQGNSA. This CDR3 has 14 amino acids. CDR3 residues: CASSSGLKGNTIYF. The CDR3, as DNA: TGTGCCAGCAGCTCCGGACTGAAGGGAAACACCATATATTTT.

The J gene is TRBJ1-5, the V gene TRBV6-6; 7 bases align to TRBD1. CDR3 length: 14 residues. V shed 7 bases and J 5 bases; nucleotides not matched to a gene: 8. The germline V gene has CDR1 MNHNY and CDR2 SVGAGI (reference sequence). The CDR3 DNA reads as TGTGCCAGCACCCGACAGGGAGAAGATCAGCCCCAGCATTTT. Translating gives CASTRQGEDQPQHF.

This clone has just one count. This chain uses TRBV7-8 with TRBJ1-2, with D unresolved. CDR1 SGHVS and CDR2 FQNEAQ come from the germline V gene. V was clipped by 0 bases and J by 4 bases, with 6 bases between them. CDR3 length: 13 residues. The CDR3 sequence is CASSLAQTYGYTF. As DNA, the CDR3 is TGTGCCAGCAGCTTAGCTCAGACCTATGGCTACACCTTC.

This rearrangement joins TRBV27 to TRBJ2-1; 7 bases fit TRBD2. This CDR3 comprises 15 residues. The germline V gene has CDR1 MNHEY and CDR2 SMNVEV (reference sequence). V lost 8 bases, J lost 0 bases, and 7 bases stayed unmatched. As DNA, the CDR3 is TGTGCCAGCCGGGGCCGCGGGAGCTCCTACAATGAGCAGTTCTTC. It codes for CASRGRGSSYNEQFF.

This chain joins TRBV27 and TRBJ2-5, with 10 bases fitting TRBD2. This CDR3 is 15 amino acids long. CDR1 is MNHEY, CDR2 SMNVEV, per germline (reference sequence). Trimming removed 6 bases from V and 2 bases from J; junction bases left unmatched: 6. The CDR3 is CASRGLAELQETQYF. The DNA for the CDR3 is TGTGCCAGCAGAGGACTAGCGGAGTTACAAGAGACCCAGTACTTC.

The genes are TRBV3-1 (or the pseudogene TRBV3-2) and TRBJ1-1; D is unclear. CDR1 and CDR2 from the germline V gene are LGHDT and YNNKEL (reference sequence). V was clipped by 4 bases and J by 5 bases, with 14 bases between them. This CDR3 is 14 amino acids long. CDR3 coding DNA: TGTGCCAGCAGCCCAATTGGTGCCATGACTGAAGCTTTCTTT. The encoded protein is CASSPIGAMTEAFF.

V and J are TRBV11-2 and TRBJ1-6; 8 nucleotides match TRBD1. CDR3 length: 14 amino acids. The germline CDR1 and CDR2 sequences are SGHAT and FQNNGV. The V segment lost 2 bases and the J segment 7 bases; nucleotides outside the gene matches: 1. The CDR3 nucleotides are TGTGCCAGCAGCTTAAGGGACAGGAATTCACCCCTCCACTTT. Amino acids: CASSLRDRNSPLHF.

This rearrangement joins TRBV7-2 to TRBJ1-2; possible D gene TRBD1, 5 bases. Germline CDR1 SGHTA, CDR2 FQGNSA. Trimming stripped 5 bases from V and 5 bases from J, with 9 bases between. CDR3 size: 12 residues. In nucleotides, the CDR3 is TGTGCCAGCAGCCCCGGGACGTATGGCTACACCTTC. Its protein product is CASSPGTYGYTF.

The rearrangement links TRBV2 to TRBJ2-5; 13 bases match TRBD2. The CDR3 has 14 amino acids. From germline, CDR1 is SNHLY and CDR2 FYNNEI. After removal of 3 bases from V and 5 bases from J, the junction contained 0 bases not matched to a gene. In nucleotides, the CDR3 is TGTGCCAGCAGTGAGACTAGCGGGAGGGAGACCCAGTACTTC. This codes for CASSETSGRETQYF.

This rearrangement joins TRBV6-5 to TRBJ2-2; 7 bases map to TRBD1. Germline loops: CDR1 MNHEY, CDR2 SVGAGI. CDR3 length: 14 amino acids. With V trimmed by 6 bases and J by 1 base, 2 bases remained unmatched. CDR3 DNA: TGTGCCAGCAGACGGACAGGGAACACCGGGGAGCTGTTTTTT. Protein product: CASRRTGNTGELFF.